This TCR beta chain was captured by sequencing in a study of T cell responses to AZD1222 COVID-19 vaccine. Study-wide findings and caveats: The donor cohort was predominantly white British with a female majority, and clonal diversity may have been underestimated. Spike-wide coverage was observed for vaccine-associated CD4 TCRs, with dominant responses at 160-218 and 743-854.

Using immunoSEQ multiplex PCR, the repertoire was profiled, and TCRdb retains in-frame clones only, with some absent. The repertoire holds 160,000 or so clones, with 88% as singletons. Comments on this clone: Its antigen is undetermined.

CDR3 length equals 13 residues. CDR1 and CDR2 (germline): MNHEY, SVGAGI. V was shortened by 4 bases and J by 5 bases, with 8 bases between the two germline ends. The sample consisted of peripheral blood, taken 28 days after the second AZD1222 dose. The chain is built from TRBV6-5 and TRBJ2-2; D possibly corresponds to TRBD2 (6 bases). This clonotype originated in an adult who received the AZD1222 COVID-19 vaccine. This chain's CDR3 is CASSSRGTGELFF. CDR3 coding DNA: TGTGCCAGCAGTTCGCGGGGTACCGGGGAGCTGTTTTTT.